This record looks at one TCR beta chain sequence and its context. The antigen is undetermined. V shed 11 bases and J 5 bases; nucleotides not matched to a gene: 9. The CDR3 has 13 amino acids. CDR1 and CDR2 from the germline V gene are SNHLY and FYNNEI. This entry belongs to a study of cytomegalovirus exposure and HLA in healthy donors. Findings and caveats of the study: In a later analysis, V- and J-gene trimming of beta chains associated with a DCLRE1C missense variant, replicated independently. Later work found that TCR association rates differed between HLA loci; DRB1 had the most and HLA-C the fewest. Cytomegalovirus association was assigned to more than 150 TCR beta chains.

Among the donors, all were healthy bone marrow donors. The primer mix had 60 Vbeta and 13 Jbeta primers. Sequenced by immunoSEQ multiplex PCR; TCRdb stores in-frame clones only, minus some. The table records roughly 81,000 clones, 79% of them present only once. The sequence was obtained from a young man in good health and CMV-seronegative. The chain uses TRBV2 and TRBJ2-5, with 9 bases aligning to TRBD1. Sample: PBMCs. CDR3 protein: CAGLTGGRETQYF. In DNA, the CDR3 is TGTGCCGGTTTAACAGGGGGCAGGGAGACCCAGTACTTC.